The 12 T cell receptor beta chains listed next were all sequenced from one sample in a study of cytomegalovirus exposure and HLA in healthy donors. Vbeta (60) and Jbeta (13) primers were used in the PCR. Method: immunoSEQ multiplex PCR; TCRdb's copy keeps in-frame clones and lacks some. The sample includes under 150,000 clones, about four fifths of them seen just once. Sample: PBMCs. These receptor sequences come from a middle-aged woman in good health and CMV-seropositive.

The table lists this clone with a count of one. The rearrangement links TRBV5-1 to TRBJ2-5; no reliable D call. Trimming stripped 4 bases from V and 1 base from J, with 5 bases between. From germline, CDR1 is SGHRS and CDR2 YFSETQ. This CDR3 region has 12 residues. CDR3 residues: CASSRPQETQYF. The DNA of the CDR3 is TGCGCCAGCAGCCGTCCCCAAGAGACCCAGTACTTC.

The rearrangement links TRBV11-2 to TRBJ1-1; D is uncertain. Germline V gene data show CDR1 as SGHAT and CDR2 as FQNNGV. Trimming took off 4 bases at V and 7 bases at J, with 13 bases between the two ends. CDR3 length: 13 amino acids. CDR3: CASSSQLEGEAFF. In DNA, the CDR3 is TGTGCCAGCAGCTCACAACTAGAAGGTGAAGCTTTCTTT.

The chain has TRBV19 and TRBJ1-1; maybe TRBD1 (5 bases). The V end lost 9 bases, the J end lost 1 base, and 12 bases lay between the germline ends. Germline V lookup: CDR1 LNHDA, CDR2 SQIVND (reference sequence). This CDR3 comprises 13 residues. CDR3: CASELTENTEAFF. CDR3 DNA: TGTGCCAGCGAACTGACAGAGAACACTGAAGCTTTCTTT.

In the case of this clone: Relative to the germline gene, one junction end is altered; a read error may explain this. V usage is TRBV7-9 and J usage is TRBJ1-1, with 10 bases identical to TRBD1. CDR3 length: 13 amino acids. Germline values: CDR1 SEHNR, CDR2 FQNEAQ (reference sequence). The CDR3 reads CSSRGTGVTEAFF. The CDR3 coding sequence is TGTTCCAGCAGAGGGACAGGGGTCACTGAAGCTTTCTTT.

The V call is TRBV27, the J call TRBJ2-1, with D hard to call. The CDR3 is 15 amino acids. Germline CDR1 MNHEY, CDR2 SMNVEV (reference sequence). With 0 bases removed from V and 1 base from J, the gap between germline ends came to 7 bases. CDR3 sequence: CASSLSVESYNEQFF. The CDR3 DNA reads as TGTGCCAGCAGTTTATCGGTCGAGTCCTACAATGAGCAGTTCTTC.

The V call is TRBV7-9, the J call TRBJ2-3; 10 nucleotides match TRBD1. Looked up from germline, CDR1 is SEHNR and CDR2 is FQNEAQ (reference sequence). This CDR3 spans 16 amino acids. V was clipped by 4 bases and J by 3 bases; unmatched bases: 7. CDR3 protein: CASSSADRGRTDTQYF. The CDR3 nucleotides read TGTGCCAGCAGCTCCGCAGACAGGGGGCGAACAGATACGCAGTATTTT.

This rearrangement joins TRBV5-6 to TRBJ1-2, with D possibly matching TRBD1 (5 bases). The CDR3 is 14 residues long. The V gene lost 0 bases and the J gene lost 8 bases, with 14 bases spanning the gap. Per the germline V gene, CDR1 is SGHDT and CDR2 is YYEEEE. CDR3 nucleotides: TGTGCCAGCAGCTTGGGGGGCCAAGTCGTGGGCTACACCTTC. As protein: CASSLGGQVVGYTF.

This chain uses TRBV7-3 with TRBJ2-5; D uncertain. This CDR3 region has 13 residues. Germline V gives CDR1 SGHTA, CDR2 FQGTGA. V was cut by 1 base and J by 5 bases, with 8 bases left in between. This CDR3 is CASSLMEAETQYF. The CDR3 nucleotides are TGTGCCAGCAGCTTAATGGAAGCGGAGACCCAGTACTTC.

The chain carries TRBV27 and TRBJ1-6; weak D call: TRBD1 (5 bases). The CDR3 totals 17 residues. The V and J ends lost 2 bases and 0 bases respectively, with 11 bases between them. Germline CDR1 and CDR2: MNHEY and SMNVEV (reference sequence). In nucleotides, the CDR3 is TGTGCCAGCAGTTTAGGGCAGGGCGGCTCCTATAATTCACCCCTCCACTTT. Protein product: CASSLGQGGSYNSPLHF.

The chain joins TRBV28 to TRBJ1-2; D gene ambiguous. The length of the CDR3 is 12 residues. Germline V gene lookup returns CDR1 MDHEN and CDR2 SYDVKM. Deletions cut 10 bases from V and 1 base from J, with 10 bases between. The CDR3 nucleotides read TGTGCCACCGGACTGGGTAACTATGGCTACACCTTC. Translated, it gives CATGLGNYGYTF.

The chain carries TRBV5-4 and TRBJ2-2; possible D gene TRBD1, 6 bases. The germline gives CDR1 SGHNT, CDR2 YYREEE (reference sequence). CDR3 length: 14 residues. With 4 bases removed from V and 5 bases from J, the gap between germline ends came to 12 bases. The CDR3 coding sequence is TGTGCCAGCAGCCAAAATCAGGGGACCGGGGAGCTGTTTTTT. This encodes CASSQNQGTGELFF.

This clone has only a few counts. This rearrangement joins TRBV4-3 to TRBJ1-5; perhaps TRBD1 as D (5 bases). Trimming stripped 1 base from V and 10 bases from J, with 14 bases between. In germline, CDR1 is LGHNA, CDR2 YSLEER. The CDR3 has 14 residues. The chain's CDR3 is CASSQGQGSLPQHF. CDR3 DNA: TGCGCCAGCAGCCAAGGGCAGGGTAGCCTCCCCCAGCATTTT.